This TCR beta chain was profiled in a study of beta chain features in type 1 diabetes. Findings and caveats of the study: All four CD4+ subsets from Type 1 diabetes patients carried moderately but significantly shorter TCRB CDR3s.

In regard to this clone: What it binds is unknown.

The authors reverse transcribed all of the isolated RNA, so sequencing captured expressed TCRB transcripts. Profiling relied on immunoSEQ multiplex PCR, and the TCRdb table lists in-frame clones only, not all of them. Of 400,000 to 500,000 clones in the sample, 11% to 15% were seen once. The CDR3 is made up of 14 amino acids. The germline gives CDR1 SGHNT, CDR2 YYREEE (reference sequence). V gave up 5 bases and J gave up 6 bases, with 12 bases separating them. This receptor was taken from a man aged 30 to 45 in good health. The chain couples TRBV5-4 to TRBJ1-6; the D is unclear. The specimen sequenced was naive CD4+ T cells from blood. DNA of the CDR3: TGTGCCAGCAGGATGGGCGCAGGTAATTCACCCCTCCACTTT. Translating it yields CASRMGAGNSPLHF. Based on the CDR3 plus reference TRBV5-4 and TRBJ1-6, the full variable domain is ETGVTQSPTHLIKTRGQQVTLRCSSQSGHNTVSWYQQALGQGPQFIFQYYREEENGRGNFPPRFSGLQFPNYSSELNVNALELDDSALYLCASRMGAGNSPLHFGNGTRLTVT.